This T cell receptor (beta chain) came from a study of shared clonotypes between healthy human individuals (dated by TCRdb to about 2020). For the study in its entirety: The cohort included a few men and a couple of women between 18 and 49 years of age. For each donor, CD4 naive and CD4 memory were each given three plates, CD8 naive was given two plates, and CD8 memory was given one plate. Blood TCR repertoires of roughly 5 healthy adults were deeply sequenced to estimate repertoire size and the extent of clonotype sharing between individuals. To increase sequencing depth and limit assay-specific biases, TCR repertoire library preparation and sequencing were carried out by different laboratories using diverse techniques. Each donor's leukapheresis produced roughly between roughly 0.9 and 8.9 billion PBMCs.

Using the deep immunoSEQ assay, multiplex PCR amplified TCR CDR3 regions from genomic DNA. Genomic DNA extracted from each cell subset was distributed evenly over all wells of several immunoSEQ 96-well plates, and each plate served as one replicate. For sorted subsets, each replicate PCR was loaded with about 200 ng genomic DNA, equivalent to approximately 33,000 T cell genomes. The purified libraries were quantified using a Qubit 3.0 fluorometer, sized with a Bioanalyzer 2100, and then quantified again using the KAPA Library Quantification kit. Every immunoSEQ 96-well plate was sequenced on a separate single-read 150-cycle Illumina NextSeq 550 flow cell. The study's own analysis went as follows. Because the immunoSEQ output held only junctional sequences and lacked quality scores, the filtering could not match the filtering applied to full-length reads. Sequences were annotated with PyIR, a Python wrapper for IgBLAST v1.9, and V/J genes and CDR3 were assigned using IMGT germline references. Reads were removed for weak V/J assignments (E-value above 1e-6), missing CDR3, stop codons, out-of-frame junctions, or ambiguous translated residues. V3J clonotypes were defined by identical inferred V gene, J gene, and CDR3 amino acid sequence. Percentage overlap between repertoires was computed as shared unique clonotypes divided by the size of the smaller repertoire. Richness of each repertoire was evaluated using RTK rarefaction, the Chao1 estimator, and Recon v2.1 estimates of unobserved clonotypes. OLGA was used to compute generation probabilities for all TCRbeta clonotypes that the gDNA method yielded from a few donors. TCRdb holds this immuneACCESS table with in-frame rearrangements only. Some clones are missing; in checked studies, unresolved V genes explain under half, and the rest has no known cause. V, J and clone size are those of that table, while D and trimming were read from the DNA. The sample includes over a million clones, with 78% observed a single time. The ten largest clonotypes hold under 0.6% of the sample.

CDR1 and CDR2, per the germline V gene, are MDHEN and SYDVKM. The CDR3 contains 14 residues, cysteine and phenylalanine counted. Of all the DNA, just the CDR3 is kept, 42 bases in frame from base 1. V gives up 11 bases and J gives up 0 bases, and the segment between their germline ends measures 16 bases. Points on this clone: There is no known antigen for this receptor. Base-call qualities are not available, and no considerably larger clone is one nucleotide away.

What the authors observed across the whole study: Compared with non-shared clonotypes, clonotypes shared by all four sorted-subset donors had higher generation probabilities. Rarefaction of sorted-subset datasets indicated incomplete sequencing despite the large sequencing depth. Sampling was restricted to blood, and TCR repertoires in tissue are likely to differ from TCR repertoires in blood. Because the study included only a small number of donors, the genetic and exposure-history diversity represented was limited. Sharing across a handful of donors was observed for 5% to 6.5% of naive CD4, over 3% of naive CD8, 2% to 2.5% of memory CD4, and over 0.3% of memory CD8 clonotypes. Based on pairwise subsampling, the degree of clonotype sharing among donors was expected to be affected by sequencing depth. Naive subsets generally had larger estimated clonotype richness than memory subsets did.

Donors were healthy HIV-negative adults with no recently reported acute infections or vaccinations. Only Caucasian adults living in Nashville, Tennessee, USA were represented among the donors. CD4+ T cells were enriched through magnetic negative selection, after which naive cells were positively selected on CD45RA and the remaining negative fraction served as the memory subset. Blood was collected by leukapheresis, and PBMCs were isolated by Ficoll-Histopaque density gradient centrifugation and then cryopreserved in liquid nitrogen vapor phase. Analytical flow cytometry was used to check the purity and quantity of every magnetically sorted T cell population. Each sorted fraction had its genomic DNA isolated and then quantified by UV absorbance on a Nanodrop 2000c.

The receptor chain draws on TRBV28 and TRBJ1-1, with the D gene not clear enough to name. This clonotype was sampled from a man aged 18 to 29 in good health. Some clones in this sample may be carry-over from other donors' samples. The sequenced sample was memory CD4+ T cells from PBMCs. The sample's cell subset or site label is to be understood as: CD45RA-negative fraction. The CDR3 region reads CASHTGVVNTEAFF. The DNA reads as follows: TGTGCCTCCCATACTGGTGTAGTGAACACTGAAGCTTTCTTT.